Listed below are T cell receptor beta chains from one sample, sequenced in a study of shared clonotypes between healthy human individuals. The protocol was immunoSEQ multiplex PCR, while the TCRdb copy is restricted to in-frame clones and leaves out a portion. The sample contains about 470,000 clones, roughly 77% of which appear only once. The sequenced sample consisted of PBMCs. The receptors come from a woman in her 40s in good health. Some clones in this sample may be carry-over from other donors' samples. Both conserved end residues are part of each CDR3. The D gene is left open where the match is weak. Clone size is shown for a subset of rows, as once, few, many or a class of expanded clone.

d_call clone_size j_call v_call cdr3_nt cdr3_aa
. . TRBJ1-2 TRBV5-4 TGTGCCAGCAGCTCCTTGGACAGCTATGGCTACACCTTC CASSSLDSYGYTF
. . TRBJ2-2 TRBV5-8 TGTGCCAGCAACCAAGGATCGGCGGCAGGGGAGCTGTTTTTT CASNQGSAAGELFF
TRBD1 . TRBJ1-4 TRBV6-1 TGTGCCAGCAGGCAGACAGGGGTTAATGAAAAACTGTTTTTT CASRQTGVNEKLFF
. . TRBJ2-1 TRBV4-3 TGCGCCAGCAGCCAAGAGGCGGAAGCACTACAGCAGTTCTTC CASSQEAEALQQFF
TRBD1 once TRBJ1-4 TRBV19 TGTGCCAGTAGTATCGGGGACAGGCGCCTCCGTGGTCTGTTTTTT CASSIGDRRLRGLFF
. few TRBJ2-2 TRBV7-2 TGTGCCAGCAGGAGAACGCGATTGGCCGGGGAGCTGTTTTTT CASRRTRLAGELFF
TRBD2 . TRBJ2-7 TRBV6-5 TGTGCCAGCAGTTCGATGGCGGGAGAAGGAACCTACGAGCAGTACTTC CASSSMAGEGTYEQYF
. few TRBJ1-1 TRBV11-2 TGTGCCAGCAGCTTATCTAGGGACACTGAAGCTTTCTTT CASSLSRDTEAFF
. . TRBJ2-7 TRBV2 TGTGCCAGCAGTGAAGCGCGGGGCTTCCCCTACGAGCAGTACTTC CASSEARGFPYEQYF
. . TRBJ1-2 TRBV29-1 TGCAGCGTTGAAGATCCTGGTGGGGTTGGCTACACCTTC CSVEDPGGVGYTF
TRBD2 . TRBJ2-1 TRBV19 TGTGCCAGTACTTTACTAGCGGGAGGGGATCTTGAGCAGTTCTTC CASTLLAGGDLEQFF
. many TRBJ2-7 TRBV4-3 TGCGCCAGCAGCCAAGAGAGCGGCGAGTACTACGAGCAGTACTTC CASSQESGEYYEQYF
. . TRBJ2-3 TRBV9 TGTGCCAGCAGCGTAGCGGCTTCTAGCACAGATACGCAGTATTTT CASSVAASSTDTQYF
TRBD2 . TRBJ2-4 TRBV4-2 TGTGCCAGCAGCCAAGACTTCGGACTAGCGGGGGCCAAAAACATTCAGTACTTC CASSQDFGLAGAKNIQYF
TRBD1 . TRBJ1-2 TRBV28 TGTGCCAGCAGTATTCCGGGACAGGCGTATGGCTACACCTTC CASSIPGQAYGYTF
. . TRBJ1-5 TRBV27 TGTGCCAGCAGTTTAAAAGGGCCCAATCAGCCCCAGCATTTT CASSLKGPNQPQHF
. . TRBJ2-1 TRBV18 TGTGCCAGCTCACTCCGGGACGGTTCCTACAATGAGCAGTTCTTC CASSLRDGSYNEQFF
. . TRBJ2-1 TRBV6-4 TGTGCCAGCAGTGACCAGGGGAGCGGGTCCAATGAGCAGTTCTTC CASSDQGSGSNEQFF
. . TRBJ2-1 TRBV11-2 TGTGCCAGCAGCTCCCTGTGGACAAGGGGCAATGAGCAGTTCTTC CASSSLWTRGNEQFF
. . TRBJ2-7 TRBV11-2 TGTGCCAGCAGCCCGAATTACGACAGTACCTACGAGCAGTACTTC CASSPNYDSTYEQYF
TRBD1 . TRBJ1-5 TRBV5-1 TGCGCCAGCAGCTTAGGGACAGATCAGCCCCAGCATTTT CASSLGTDQPQHF